The 4 T cell receptor beta chains listed next were all sequenced from one sample in a study of shared clonotypes between healthy human individuals. Clones were sequenced by immunoSEQ multiplex PCR, and TCRdb holds only the in-frame ones, with some missing. In the table there are approximately 530,000 clones, 90% to 97% of which are singletons. Sequencing input: naive CD4+ T cells sorted from blood. Subset reported: CD45RA+ positively selected. These receptor sequences come from a woman aged 25 to 39 in good health.

V usage is TRBV11-2 and J usage is TRBJ1-4, with a tentative D call TRBD1 (6 bases). The CDR3 sequence is 16 residues long. Germline V gene sequence: CDR1 SGHAT, CDR2 FQNNGV. V was clipped by 3 bases and J by 5 bases, with 16 bases between them. CDR3 in DNA: TGTGCCAGCAGCTTGGTCACAGGGCGCAGGAATGAAAAACTGTTTTTT. Translating it yields CASSLVTGRRNEKLFF.

V is TRBV6-5 and J is TRBJ2-7; D unclear. V was shortened by 4 bases and J by 4 bases, with 8 bases between the two germline ends. There are 12 residues in the CDR3. Germline loops: CDR1 MNHEY, CDR2 SVGAGI. The CDR3 reads CASSSTSYEQYF. The DNA for the CDR3 is TGTGCCAGCAGTTCCACAAGTTACGAGCAGTACTTC.

The chain couples TRBV5-1 to TRBJ2-4; D is unresolved. The V gene lost 0 bases and the J gene lost 5 bases, with 0 bases spanning the gap. CDR1 SGHRS and CDR2 YFSETQ come from the germline V gene. The CDR3 loop spans 11 amino acids. Written as DNA, the CDR3 is TGCGCCAGCAGCTTGGAAAACATTCAGTACTTC. This codes for CASSLENIQYF. Based on the CDR3 plus reference TRBV5-1 and TRBJ2-4, the full variable domain is KAGVTQTPRYLIKTRGQQVTLSCSPISGHRSVSWYQQTPGQGLQFLFEYFSETQRNKGNFPGRFSGRQFSNSRSEMNVSTLELGDSALYLCASSLENIQYFGAGTRLSVL.

The chain joins TRBV19 to TRBJ2-1; 7 bases are a match to TRBD1. The CDR3 contains 14 residues. The V gene's germline CDR1 is LNHDA and CDR2 SQIVND (reference sequence). Trimming cost V 7 bases and J 0 bases; bases outside gene matches: 3. For the CDR3, the DNA is TGTGCCAGTATGACAGGGAGCTCCTACAATGAGCAGTTCTTC. This translates into CASMTGSSYNEQFF.